This is a list of T cell receptor beta chains from one sample in a study of blood T cell repertoires in COVID-19. Measured with immunoSEQ multiplex PCR; TCRdb has only the in-frame clones, and not every one. The sample contains hundreds of thousands of clones, 85% to 90% of which appear only once. Material: PBMCs or T cells enriched from blood (not recorded which). Source of these receptors: a woman aged 50 to 65 in a cohort exposed to, infected with or recovered from COVID-19 (not recorded which). The CDR3 runs from the conserved cysteine through the conserved F or W. The D gene is left open where the match is weak. For some rows the clone size is stated as once, few or many, or as a class when expanded; others skip it.

TRBV7-3	.	16	TRBD1	TRBJ2-7	TGTGCCAGCAGCTCCTTACCGGGGACAGGGTTTAACGAGCAGTACTTC	CASSSLPGTGFNEQYF
TRBV5-1	once	13	.	TRBJ1-6	TGCGCCAGCAGCTTTCAAACGGATTCACCCCTCCACTTT	CASSFQTDSPLHF
TRBV25-1	.	12	.	TRBJ2-1	TGTGCCAGCAGTCCCGCGGGGACTGAGCAGTTCTTC	CASSPAGTEQFF
TRBV28	.	15	TRBD1	TRBJ1-4	TGTGCCAGCAGCCCCTTGGGACAGGGGGTGGAAAAACTGTTTTTT	CASSPLGQGVEKLFF
TRBV7-9	.	18	TRBD2	TRBJ2-1	TGTGCCAGCAGCTCCCTAGCGGGGGGGCTGAGCTCCTACAATGAGCAGTTCTTC	CASSSLAGGLSSYNEQFF
TRBV28	.	15	.	TRBJ1-2	TGTGCCAGCAGGGGTGGGGGCAGGGAACTGTATGGCTACACCTTC	CASRGGGRELYGYTF
TRBV6-5	once	15	.	TRBJ2-1	TGTGCCAGCAGTTACATCGGGACACCTAACAATGAGCAGTTCTTC	CASSYIGTPNNEQFF
TRBV9	once	15	TRBD2	TRBJ2-5	TGTGCCAGCAGCGCCGGCGGACTAGCGCGGGAGACCCAGTACTTC	CASSAGGLARETQYF
TRBV29-1	.	15	.	TRBJ1-2	TGCAGCGTCCCTGCGGGCAGGGGCTCTAACTATGGCTACACCTTC	CSVPAGRGSNYGYTF
TRBV29-1	.	15	TRBD1	TRBJ2-2	TGCAGCGTCTCAGACAGGGCTAAAAACACCGGGGAGCTGTTTTTT	CSVSDRAKNTGELFF
TRBV15	.	14	.	TRBJ2-5	TGTGCCACCAGATTAGTAGGGGGAGAAGAGACCCAGTACTTC	CATRLVGGEETQYF
TRBV27	.	14	.	TRBJ1-2	TGTGCCAGCAGGCCACAGCGTCTCGGGGGAGGCTACACCTTC	CASRPQRLGGGYTF
TRBV27	.	16	.	TRBJ1-2	TGTGCCAGCAGTTTTCACAGGGCCCTTGGGGGCTATGGCTACACCTTC	CASSFHRALGGYGYTF
TRBV6-2/TRBV6-3	.	16	TRBD1	TRBJ2-3	TGTGCCAGCAGTACGGACACCCAGGGGGCAACAGATACGCAGTATTTT	CASSTDTQGATDTQYF
TRBV6-5	.	16	TRBD2	TRBJ2-3	TGTGCCAGCAGTTACCAACTAGCGGGGGGGCGAGATACGCAGTATTTT	CASSYQLAGGRDTQYF
TRBV5-5	.	17	TRBD2	TRBJ2-3	TGTGCCAGCAGCTTGGCGGCTAGCGGGGGGTTAAGTGATACGCAGTATTTT	CASSLAASGGLSDTQYF
TRBV28	.	14	TRBD1	TRBJ1-2	TGTGCCAGCAGTATCGGACAGGGGGCTTGGGGCTACACCTTC	CASSIGQGAWGYTF
TRBV28	.	14	.	TRBJ1-2	TGTGCCAGCAGTTCTCTCGGGGAGGGATATGGCTACACCTTC	CASSSLGEGYGYTF
TRBV6-4	.	13	TRBD1	TRBJ2-7	TGTGCCAGCAGCCGGGACAGGGGGTACGAGCAGTACTTC	CASSRDRGYEQYF
TRBV21-1	once	15	.	TRBJ2-7	TGTGCCAGCAGCAATGCCGGGACAGGGTCGTACGAGCAGTACTTC	CASSNAGTGSYEQYF
TRBV28	.	14	TRBD2	TRBJ2-1	TGTGCCACCCTACTAGCGGGGGGGCAGAATGAGCAGTTCTTC	CATLLAGGQNEQFF
TRBV12-5	.	13	.	TRBJ2-3	TGTGCTAGTGGTTTGGGCAGCGGAAATACGCAGTATTTT	CASGLGSGNTQYF
TRBV4-1	.	16	TRBD1	TRBJ2-6	TGCGCCAGCAGCCCGGAAAAGACAGGGCGTGCCAACGTCCTGACTTTC	CASSPEKTGRANVLTF
TRBV7-3	.	13	.	TRBJ1-6	TGTGCCAGCAGCTCACAGAATAATTCACCCCTCCACTTT	CASSSQNNSPLHF
TRBV2	.	18	.	TRBJ2-3	TGTGCCAGCAGTGTTTTCGCGGCAGAGATTTTCGGCACAGATACGCAGTATTTT	CASSVFAAEIFGTDTQYF
TRBV27	.	16	.	TRBJ1-5	TGTGCCAGCAGTCTATACCCTACGGGGAGCAATCAGCCCCAGCATTTT	CASSLYPTGSNQPQHF
TRBV30	.	14	.	TRBJ1-4	TGTGCCTGGAGCTCCGGCGGTTCTAATGAAAAACTGTTTTTT	CAWSSGGSNEKLFF
TRBV15	.	15	.	TRBJ1-5	TGTGCCACCAGCAGAGAACAGCACCCCAATCAGCCCCAGCATTTT	CATSREQHPNQPQHF
TRBV6-2/TRBV6-3	.	14	TRBD1	TRBJ1-2	TGTGCCAGCAGTGAGACAGGGGCCCGTGGCGGCTACACCTTC	CASSETGARGGYTF
TRBV24-1	once	16	TRBD1	TRBJ1-4	TGTGCCACCAGTGACGTTACAGGGGAAGTCGGGGAAAAACTGTTTTTT	CATSDVTGEVGEKLFF
TRBV2	.	15	TRBD2	TRBJ2-2	TGTGCCAGCACCCCAGCGGGGGTCAACACCGGGGAGCTGTTTTTT	CASTPAGVNTGELFF
TRBV21-1	.	20	.	TRBJ2-5	TGTGCCAGCAGCAACCCTCTTACAGCAGGGGGCTGGTTGATCCAAGAGACCCAGTACTTC	CASSNPLTAGGWLIQETQYF
TRBV28	.	15	TRBD2	TRBJ2-1	TGTGCCTCTAGCGGGGGGACTAGCGGCTACAATGAGCAGTTCTTC	CASSGGTSGYNEQFF
TRBV3-1/TRBV3-2	.	14	TRBD2	TRBJ2-1	TGTGCCAGCAGCCGGGGACTAGCACGGAGGGAGCAGTTCTTC	CASSRGLARREQFF
TRBV4-3	.	15	.	TRBJ2-7	TGCGCCAGCAGCCTCCACACGTCCGGGGGCTACGAGCAGTACTTC	CASSLHTSGGYEQYF
TRBV4-3	.	17	.	TRBJ1-3	TGCGCCAGCAGCCGAGCTCAGGGGACCCCCTCTGGAAACACCATATATTTT	CASSRAQGTPSGNTIYF
TRBV6-5	.	13	.	TRBJ1-2	TGTGCCAGCAGTTCGTCCGGGAGGCTTGGCTACACCTTC	CASSSSGRLGYTF
TRBV5-4	.	14	TRBD1	TRBJ1-3	TGTGCCAGCAGCTACACAGGGGCTGGAAACACCATATATTTT	CASSYTGAGNTIYF
TRBV4-3	.	16	TRBD1	TRBJ1-6	TGCGCCAGCAGCCAGGATAACAGGGGGAGGTATTCACCCCTCCACTTT	CASSQDNRGRYSPLHF
TRBV2	.	13	.	TRBJ1-1	TGTGCCAGCAGTGTAGGAGGGAACACTGAAGCTTTCTTT	CASSVGGNTEAFF
TRBV4-3	once	15	TRBD2	TRBJ2-7	TGCGCCAGCAGCCAAGAGTTGCGGGGGGGCCACGAGCAGTACTTC	CASSQELRGGHEQYF
TRBV19	few	14	TRBD2	TRBJ2-5	TGTGCCAGTAGTCAACTAGCGAACGGGGAGACCCAGTACTTC	CASSQLANGETQYF
TRBV4-3	.	15	.	TRBJ1-6	TGCGCCAGCAGTAGTGGGAGCTCCTATAATTCACCCCTCCACTTT	CASSSGSSYNSPLHF
TRBV5-6	.	14	TRBD2	TRBJ2-7	TGTGCCAGCAGCTTCGGGGGGAAGTCCTACGAGCAGTACTTC	CASSFGGKSYEQYF
TRBV6-5	.	13	TRBD1	TRBJ1-6	TGTGCCAGCAGGGGACAGGGGGATTCACCCCTCCACTTT	CASRGQGDSPLHF
TRBV2	.	16	TRBD2	TRBJ2-5	TGTGCCAGCAGGCCTCTAGCGGGGGCCGACCAAGAGACCCAGTACTTC	CASRPLAGADQETQYF
TRBV6-1	.	19	TRBD1	TRBJ1-2	TGTGCCAGCAGGGAACAGGGGGGAAGAGTGATCGGGGCCTCCTTGGGCTACACCTTC	CASREQGGRVIGASLGYTF
TRBV4-3	.	18	.	TRBJ1-2	TGCGCCAGCAGCCAAGATCTACTTTTGTGGACTTCTTTATTTGGCTACACCTTC	CASSQDLLLWTSLFGYTF
TRBV19	.	13	.	TRBJ1-2	TGTGCCAGTACTGACGGACGGGGGGCGGCAGTCACCTTC	CASTDGRGAAVTF
TRBV5-8	.	13	.	TRBJ2-2	TGTGCCAGCAGCCCAATGTTAGCCGGGGAGCTGTTTTTT	CASSPMLAGELFF